Listed below are T cell receptor beta chains from one sample, sequenced in a study of Ad26.COV2.S vaccination and SARS-CoV-2 variants. Sequencing was performed with immunoSEQ multiplex PCR; in TCRdb, only in-frame clones are kept and a portion is missing. Among some 190,000 clones, roughly 87% were seen once, and the ten largest hold around 6.3%. The material sequenced was peripheral blood, taken after recovery from COVID-19. The receptor set was obtained from a human donor who had recovered from COVID-19. CDR3s include the opening cysteine and the closing phenylalanine or tryptophan. D genes are given only for firm matches.

>.|TRBV12-1|TRBJ2-7
CASSLSGSGGPLRAYEQYF
>TRBD2|TRBV11-2|TRBJ2-1
CASSLFSGRINEQFF
>TRBD2|TRBV7-8|TRBJ2-3
CASSSGTSGIDTQYF
>.|TRBV27|TRBJ1-5
CASSLGGAQPQHF
>.|TRBV28|TRBJ1-2
CASSLRQLYGYTF
>.|TRBV13|TRBJ1-4
CASRPRSTGDEKLFF
>.|TRBV2|TRBJ2-7
CASTPGVREQYF
>TRBD1|TRBV4-2|TRBJ1-1
CASSQEATGVTEAFF
>TRBD1|TRBV7-9|TRBJ2-7
CASAGTVTYEQYF
>.|TRBV10-1|TRBJ1-1
CASSESKTLAGTEAFF